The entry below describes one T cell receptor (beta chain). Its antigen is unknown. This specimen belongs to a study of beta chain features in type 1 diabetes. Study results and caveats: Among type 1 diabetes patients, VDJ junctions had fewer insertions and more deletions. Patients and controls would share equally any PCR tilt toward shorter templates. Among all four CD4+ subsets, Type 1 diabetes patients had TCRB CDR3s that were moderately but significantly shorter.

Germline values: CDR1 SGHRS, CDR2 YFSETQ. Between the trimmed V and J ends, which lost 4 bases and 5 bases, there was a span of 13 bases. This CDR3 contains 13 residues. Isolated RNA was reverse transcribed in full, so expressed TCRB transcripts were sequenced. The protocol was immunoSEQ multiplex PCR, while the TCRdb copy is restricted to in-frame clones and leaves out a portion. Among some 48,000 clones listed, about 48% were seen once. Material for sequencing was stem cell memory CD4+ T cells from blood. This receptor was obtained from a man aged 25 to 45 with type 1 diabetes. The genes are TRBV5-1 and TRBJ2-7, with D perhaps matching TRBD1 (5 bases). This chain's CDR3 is CASSIQEWDEQYF. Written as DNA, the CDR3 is TGCGCCAGCAGCATACAGGAATGGGACGAGCAGTACTTC.